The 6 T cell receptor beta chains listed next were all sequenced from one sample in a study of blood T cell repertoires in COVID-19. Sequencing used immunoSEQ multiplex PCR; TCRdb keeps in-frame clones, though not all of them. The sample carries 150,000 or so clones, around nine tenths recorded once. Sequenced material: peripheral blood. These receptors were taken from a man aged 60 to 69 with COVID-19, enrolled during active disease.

CDR3 DNA sequence: TGTGCCAGCAGCTTGATGGACAGCCGATTTATTAATCAGCCCCAGCATTTT. Translation: CASSLMDSRFINQPQHF. This chain connects TRBV7-2 to TRBJ1-5, with TRBD1 as a possible D gene (6 bases). V was cut by 3 bases and J by 4 bases, with 19 bases left in between. Germline V CDR1 and CDR2: SGHTA, FQGNSA. The CDR3 runs to 17 residues.

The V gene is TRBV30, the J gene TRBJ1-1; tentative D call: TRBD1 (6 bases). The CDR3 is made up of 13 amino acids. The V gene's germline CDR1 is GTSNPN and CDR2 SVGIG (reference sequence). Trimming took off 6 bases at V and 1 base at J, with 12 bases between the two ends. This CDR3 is CACVQGPNTEAFF. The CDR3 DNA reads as TGTGCCTGTGTACAGGGTCCGAACACTGAAGCTTTCTTT.

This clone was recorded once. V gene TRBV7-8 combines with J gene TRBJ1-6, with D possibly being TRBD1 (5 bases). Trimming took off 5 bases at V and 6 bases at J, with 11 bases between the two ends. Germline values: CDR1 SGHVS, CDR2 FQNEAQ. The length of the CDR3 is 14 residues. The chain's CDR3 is CASSPDSINSPLHF. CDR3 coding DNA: TGTGCCAGCAGCCCCGACAGTATTAATTCACCCCTCCACTTT.

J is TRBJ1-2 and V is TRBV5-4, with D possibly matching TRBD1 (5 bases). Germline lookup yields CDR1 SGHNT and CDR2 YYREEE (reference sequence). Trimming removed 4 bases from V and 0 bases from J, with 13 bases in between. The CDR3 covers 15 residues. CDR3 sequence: CASSRATGTNYGYTF. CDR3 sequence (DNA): TGTGCCAGCAGCCGGGCAACAGGAACTAACTATGGCTACACCTTC. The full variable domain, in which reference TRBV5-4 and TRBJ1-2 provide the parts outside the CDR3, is ETGVTQSPTHLIKTRGQQVTLRCSSQSGHNTVSWYQQALGQGPQFIFQYYREEENGRGNFPPRFSGLQFPNYSSELNVNALELDDSALYLCASSRATGTNYGYTFGSGTRLTVV.

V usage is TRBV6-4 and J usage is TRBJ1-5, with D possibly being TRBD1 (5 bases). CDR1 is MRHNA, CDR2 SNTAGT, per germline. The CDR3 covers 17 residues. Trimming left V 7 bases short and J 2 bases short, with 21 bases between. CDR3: CASTDSRPRVGNQPQHF. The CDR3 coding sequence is TGTGCCAGCACCGACTCTAGGCCCAGGGTGGGCAATCAGCCCCAGCATTTT.

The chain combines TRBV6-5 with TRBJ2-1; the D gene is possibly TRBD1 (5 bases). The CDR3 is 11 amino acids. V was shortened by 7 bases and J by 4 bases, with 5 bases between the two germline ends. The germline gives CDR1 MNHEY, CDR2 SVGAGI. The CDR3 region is CASKGYNEQFF. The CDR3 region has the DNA TGTGCCAGCAAGGGGTACAATGAGCAGTTCTTC.